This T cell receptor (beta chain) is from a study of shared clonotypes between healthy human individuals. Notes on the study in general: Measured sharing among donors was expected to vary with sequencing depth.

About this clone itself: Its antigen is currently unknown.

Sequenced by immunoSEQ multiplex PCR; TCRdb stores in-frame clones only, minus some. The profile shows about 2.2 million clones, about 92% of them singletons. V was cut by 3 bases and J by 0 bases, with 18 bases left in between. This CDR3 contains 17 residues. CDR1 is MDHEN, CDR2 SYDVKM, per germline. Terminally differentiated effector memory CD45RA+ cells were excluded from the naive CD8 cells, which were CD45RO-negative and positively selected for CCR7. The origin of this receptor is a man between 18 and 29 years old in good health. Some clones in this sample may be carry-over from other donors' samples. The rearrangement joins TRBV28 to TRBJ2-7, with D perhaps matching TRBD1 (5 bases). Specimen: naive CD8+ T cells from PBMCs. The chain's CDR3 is CASSFDRTTDSSYEQYF. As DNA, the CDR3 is TGTGCCAGCAGTTTTGACCGAACGACAGACAGCTCCTACGAGCAGTACTTC.